Sequencing of this T cell receptor beta chain was carried out in a study of cytomegalovirus exposure and HLA in healthy donors. General study findings and limits: Sequences of the TCR beta chain were said to predict the HLA-A and HLA-B alleles of most subjects accurately.

Amplification used 60 Vbeta primers and 13 Jbeta primers. Some clones are missing from TCRdb's copy, which holds only in-frame ones; the method was immunoSEQ multiplex PCR. The data contain around 150,000 clones, about 79% of them singletons. After removal of 11 bases from V and 2 bases from J, the junction contained 14 bases not matched to a gene. CDR3 size: 16 residues. Germline values: CDR1 SNHLY, CDR2 FYNNEI. About this clone: Its matching antigen is unknown.

The clonotype originates from a man aged 35 to 55 in good health and CMV-seropositive. The chain links TRBV2 to TRBJ2-7, with 11 bases that match TRBD2. The sample consisted of PBMCs. The CDR3 loop is CACAGGLAGATYEQYF. The CDR3, as DNA: TGTGCCTGCGCCGGAGGACTAGCGGGTGCGACCTACGAGCAGTACTTC.